The T cell receptor (beta chain) described here comes from a study of a mutant IDH1 vaccine in newly diagnosed glioma. Background on the study: The first vaccination came 4-6 weeks after radiotherapy alone, or with temozolomide cycles. Patients were pretreated with radiotherapy, temozolomide, or both, mostly both. Study conclusions and caveats: Pseudoprogression appeared unlinked to shifts in leading peripheral T cell clonotypes.

A note on this clone: Its antigen is unknown.

From germline, CDR1 is GTSNPN and CDR2 SVGIG (reference sequence). The CDR3 totals 13 residues. V was shortened by 5 bases and J by 0 bases, with 8 bases between the two germline ends. Profiling relied on immunoSEQ multiplex PCR, and the TCRdb table lists in-frame clones only, not all of them. The sample has 55,000 to 65,000 clones, approximately 80% seen once. Time point in this sample: week 11, during vaccination. It was 300 ug of mutant IDH1 20-mer peptide that made up each vaccine dose, given with topical imiquimod. New astrocytomas of WHO grade 3 or 4 that were IDH1-mutant and ATRX-lost were found in the donors.

This sequence joins TRBV30 and TRBJ1-3; D is unclear. Sample: PBMCs, taken from a glioma patient whose treatment included an IDH1 peptide vaccine. The clonotype was recovered from a man in his fifties with glioma. The CDR3 DNA reads TGTGCCTGGGACACCGACTCTGGAAACACCATATATTTT. It codes for CAWDTDSGNTIYF. The whole variable domain, remainder taken from reference TRBV30 and TRBJ1-3, is SQTIHQWPATLVQPVGSPLSLECTVEGTSNPNLYWYRQAAGRGLQLLFYSVGIGQISSEVPQNLSASRPQDRQFILSSKKLLLSDSGFYLCAWDTDSGNTIYFGEGSWLTVV.